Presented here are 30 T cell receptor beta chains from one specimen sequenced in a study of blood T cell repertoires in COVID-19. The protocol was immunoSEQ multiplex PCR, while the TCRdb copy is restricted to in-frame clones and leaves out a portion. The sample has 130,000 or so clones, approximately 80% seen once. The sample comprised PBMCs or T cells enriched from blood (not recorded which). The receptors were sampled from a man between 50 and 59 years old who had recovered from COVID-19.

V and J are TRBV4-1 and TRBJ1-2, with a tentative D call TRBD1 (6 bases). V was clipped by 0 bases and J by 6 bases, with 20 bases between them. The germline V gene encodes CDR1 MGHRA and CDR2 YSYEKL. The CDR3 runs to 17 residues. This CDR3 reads CASSQDPPGGLLDGYTF. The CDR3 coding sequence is TGCGCCAGCAGCCAAGACCCGCCCGGGGGGCTGTTGGATGGCTACACCTTC.

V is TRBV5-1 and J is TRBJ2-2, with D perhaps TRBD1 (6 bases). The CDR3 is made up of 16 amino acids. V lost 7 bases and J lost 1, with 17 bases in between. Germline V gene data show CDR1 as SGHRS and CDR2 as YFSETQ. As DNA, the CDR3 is TGCGCCAGCCACTTGGGCAGGACAGTGAACACCGGGGAGCTGTTTTTT. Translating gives CASHLGRTVNTGELFF. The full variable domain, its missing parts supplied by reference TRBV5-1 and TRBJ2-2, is KAGVTQTPRYLIKTRGQQVTLSCSPISGHRSVSWYQQTPGQGLQFLFEYFSETQRNKGNFPGRFSGRQFSNSRSEMNVSTLELGDSALYLCASHLGRTVNTGELFFGEGSRLTVL.

CDR3 nucleotides: TGCGCCAGCAGCTTTGGGGGGGCAACTAATGAAAAACTGTTTTTT. This translates into CASSFGGATNEKLFF. The gene calls are TRBV5-1 and TRBJ1-4, with D maybe TRBD1 (5 bases). Per the germline V gene, CDR1 is SGHRS and CDR2 is YFSETQ. Trimming removed 2 bases from V and 0 bases from J, with 8 bases in between. The CDR3 sequence is 15 residues long.

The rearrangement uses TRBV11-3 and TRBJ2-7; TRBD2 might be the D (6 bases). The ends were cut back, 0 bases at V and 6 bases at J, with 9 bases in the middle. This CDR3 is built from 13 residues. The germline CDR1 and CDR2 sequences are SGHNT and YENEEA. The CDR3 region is CASSLEEGSEQYF. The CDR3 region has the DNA TGTGCCAGCAGCTTAGAGGAGGGGAGCGAGCAGTACTTC.

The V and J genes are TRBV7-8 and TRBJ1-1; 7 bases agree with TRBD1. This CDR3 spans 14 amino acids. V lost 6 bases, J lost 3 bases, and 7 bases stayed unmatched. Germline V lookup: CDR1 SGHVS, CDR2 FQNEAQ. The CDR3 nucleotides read TGTGCCAGCAGGTCCGGGACAGATCACACTGAAGCTTTCTTT. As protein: CASRSGTDHTEAFF.

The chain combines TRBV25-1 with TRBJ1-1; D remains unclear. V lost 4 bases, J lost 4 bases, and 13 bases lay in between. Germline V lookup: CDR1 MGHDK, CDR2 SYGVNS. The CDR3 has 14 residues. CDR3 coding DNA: TGTGCCAGCAGTGCTTCCCGGGTTGCCACTGAAGCTTTCTTT. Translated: CASSASRVATEAFF.

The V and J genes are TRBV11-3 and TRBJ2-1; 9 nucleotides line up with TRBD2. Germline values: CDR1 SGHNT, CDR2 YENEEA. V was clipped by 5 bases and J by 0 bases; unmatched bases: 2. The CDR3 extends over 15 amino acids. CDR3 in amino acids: CASSISGGSYNEQFF. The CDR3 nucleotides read TGTGCCAGCAGCATTAGCGGGGGCTCCTACAATGAGCAGTTCTTC.

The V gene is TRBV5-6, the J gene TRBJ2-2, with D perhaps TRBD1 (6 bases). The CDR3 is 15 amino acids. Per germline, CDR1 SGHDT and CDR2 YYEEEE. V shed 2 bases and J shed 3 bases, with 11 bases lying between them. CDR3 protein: CASSFDRLHTGELFF. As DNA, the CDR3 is TGTGCCAGCAGCTTCGACAGGTTGCACACCGGGGAGCTGTTTTTT.

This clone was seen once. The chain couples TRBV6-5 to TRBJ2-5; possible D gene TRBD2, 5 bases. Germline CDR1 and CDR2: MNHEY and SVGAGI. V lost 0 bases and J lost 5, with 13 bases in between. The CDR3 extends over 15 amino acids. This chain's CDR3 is CASSYSSGARETQYF. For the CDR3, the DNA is TGTGCCAGCAGTTACTCCAGCGGTGCTCGGGAGACCCAGTACTTC.

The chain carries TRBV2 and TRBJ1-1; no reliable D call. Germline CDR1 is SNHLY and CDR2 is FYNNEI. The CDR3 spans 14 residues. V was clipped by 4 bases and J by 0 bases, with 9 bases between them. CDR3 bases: TGTGCCAGCAGTGGACTGACCATGAACACTGAAGCTTTCTTT. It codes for CASSGLTMNTEAFF.

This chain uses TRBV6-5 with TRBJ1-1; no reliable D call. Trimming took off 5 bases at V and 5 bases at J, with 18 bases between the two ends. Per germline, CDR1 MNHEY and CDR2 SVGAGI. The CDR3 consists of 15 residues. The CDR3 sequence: CASSLLPGVGTEAFF. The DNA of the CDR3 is TGTGCCAGCAGTCTCCTCCCGGGAGTGGGTACTGAAGCTTTCTTT.

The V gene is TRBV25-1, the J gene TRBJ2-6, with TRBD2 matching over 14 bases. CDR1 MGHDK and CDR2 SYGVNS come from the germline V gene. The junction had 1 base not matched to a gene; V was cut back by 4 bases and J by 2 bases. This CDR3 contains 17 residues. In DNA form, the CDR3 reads TGTGCCAGCAGTGCGACTAGCGGGGGGGCTGGGGCCAACGTCCTGACTTTC. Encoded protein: CASSATSGGAGANVLTF.

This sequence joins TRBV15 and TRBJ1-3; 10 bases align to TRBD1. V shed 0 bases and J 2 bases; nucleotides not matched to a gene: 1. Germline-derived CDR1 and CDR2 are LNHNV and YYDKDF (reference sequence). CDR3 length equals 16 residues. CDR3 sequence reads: CATSREGQGAGNTIYF. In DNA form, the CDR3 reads TGTGCCACCAGCAGAGAAGGACAGGGGGCTGGAAACACCATATATTTT. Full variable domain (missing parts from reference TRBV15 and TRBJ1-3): DAMVIQNPRYQVTQFGKPVTLSCSQTLNHNVMYWYQQKSSQAPKLLFHYYDKDFNNEADTPDNFQSRRPNTSFCFLDIRSPGLGDTAMYLCATSREGQGAGNTIYFGEGSWLTVV.

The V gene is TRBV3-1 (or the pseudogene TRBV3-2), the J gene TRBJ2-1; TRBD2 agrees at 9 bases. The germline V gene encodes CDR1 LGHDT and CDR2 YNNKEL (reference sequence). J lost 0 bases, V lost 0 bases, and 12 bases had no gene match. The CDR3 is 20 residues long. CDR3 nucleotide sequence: TGTGCCAGCAGCCAAGATAAGGGCCTAGCGGGGCACCCCTCCTACAATGAGCAGTTCTTC. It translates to CASSQDKGLAGHPSYNEQFF.

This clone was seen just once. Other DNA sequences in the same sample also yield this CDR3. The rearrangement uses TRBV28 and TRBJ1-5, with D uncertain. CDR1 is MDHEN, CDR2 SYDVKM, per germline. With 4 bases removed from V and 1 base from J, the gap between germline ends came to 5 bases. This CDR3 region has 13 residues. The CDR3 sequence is CASSSLSNQPQHF. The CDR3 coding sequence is TGTGCCAGCAGTTCCCTAAGCAATCAGCCCCAGCATTTT.

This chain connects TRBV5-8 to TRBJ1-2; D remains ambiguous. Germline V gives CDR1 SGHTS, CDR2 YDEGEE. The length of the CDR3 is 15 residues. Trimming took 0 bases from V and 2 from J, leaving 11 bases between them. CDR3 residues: CASSLDSLRNYGYTF. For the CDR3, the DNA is TGTGCCAGCAGCTTGGATTCCCTGCGCAACTATGGCTACACCTTC.

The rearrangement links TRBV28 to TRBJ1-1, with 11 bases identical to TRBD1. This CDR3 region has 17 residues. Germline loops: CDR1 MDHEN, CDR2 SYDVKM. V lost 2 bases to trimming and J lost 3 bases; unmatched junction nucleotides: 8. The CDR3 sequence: CASSLGVGTGGDTEAFF. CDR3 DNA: TGTGCCAGCAGTTTAGGTGTCGGGACAGGGGGGGACACTGAAGCTTTCTTT. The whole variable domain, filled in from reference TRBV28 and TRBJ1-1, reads DVKVTQSSRYLVKRTGEKVFLECVQDMDHENMFWYRQDPGLGLRLIYFSYDVKMKEKGDIPEGYSVSREKKERFSLILESASTNQTSMYLCASSLGVGTGGDTEAFFGQGTRLTVV.

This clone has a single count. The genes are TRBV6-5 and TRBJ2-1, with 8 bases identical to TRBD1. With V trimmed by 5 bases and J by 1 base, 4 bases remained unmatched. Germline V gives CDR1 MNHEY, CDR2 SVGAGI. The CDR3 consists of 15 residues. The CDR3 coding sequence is TGTGCCAGCAGTATCAGGGGGCAGTCCTACAATGAGCAGTTCTTC. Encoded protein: CASSIRGQSYNEQFF.

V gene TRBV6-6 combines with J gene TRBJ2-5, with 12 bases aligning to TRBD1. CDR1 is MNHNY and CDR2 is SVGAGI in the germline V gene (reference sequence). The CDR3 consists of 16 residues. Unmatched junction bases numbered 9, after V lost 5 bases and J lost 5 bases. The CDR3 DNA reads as TGTGCCAGCAGTCGATCCGGGACAGGGGGCCGCGAGACCCAGTACTTC. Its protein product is CASSRSGTGGRETQYF.

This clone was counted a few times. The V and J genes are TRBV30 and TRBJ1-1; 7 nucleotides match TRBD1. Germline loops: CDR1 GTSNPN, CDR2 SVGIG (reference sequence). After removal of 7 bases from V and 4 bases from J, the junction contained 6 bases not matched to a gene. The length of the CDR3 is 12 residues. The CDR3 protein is CAFTGDLTEAFF. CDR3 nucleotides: TGTGCCTTTACAGGGGACCTCACTGAAGCTTTCTTT.

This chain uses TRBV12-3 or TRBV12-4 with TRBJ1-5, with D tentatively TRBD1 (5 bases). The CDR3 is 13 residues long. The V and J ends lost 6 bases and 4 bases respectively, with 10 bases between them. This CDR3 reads CASSSEGNQPQHF. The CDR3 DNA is TGTGCCAGCAGCTCGGAGGGGAATCAGCCCCAGCATTTT.

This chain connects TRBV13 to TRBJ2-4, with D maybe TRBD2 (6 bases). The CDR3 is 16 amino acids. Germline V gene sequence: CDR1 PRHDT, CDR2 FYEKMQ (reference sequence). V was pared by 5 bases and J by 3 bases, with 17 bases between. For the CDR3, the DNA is TGTGCCAGCAGCCTACCAGGAGGCGGGGACAAAAACATTCAGTACTTC. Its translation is CASSLPGGGDKNIQYF.

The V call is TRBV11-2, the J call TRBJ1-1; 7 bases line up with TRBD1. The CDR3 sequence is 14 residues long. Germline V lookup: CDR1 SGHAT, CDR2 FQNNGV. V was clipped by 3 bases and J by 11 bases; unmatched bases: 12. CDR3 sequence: CASSFDQTGSTAFF. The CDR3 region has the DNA TGTGCCAGCAGCTTCGACCAGACAGGGTCGACGGCTTTCTTT.

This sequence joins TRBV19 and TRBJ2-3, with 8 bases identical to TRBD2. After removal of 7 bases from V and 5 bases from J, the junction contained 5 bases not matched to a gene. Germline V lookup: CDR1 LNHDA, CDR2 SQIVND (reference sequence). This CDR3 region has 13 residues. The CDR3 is CASTRGALDTQYF. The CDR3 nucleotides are TGTGCCAGTACGCGGGGGGCCTTAGATACGCAGTATTTT.

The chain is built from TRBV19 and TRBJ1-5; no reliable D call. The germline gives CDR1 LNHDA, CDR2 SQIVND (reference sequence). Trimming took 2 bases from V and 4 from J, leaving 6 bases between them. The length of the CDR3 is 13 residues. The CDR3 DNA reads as TGTGCCAGTAGTATAAGTCGGAATCAGCCCCAGCATTTT. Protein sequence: CASSISRNQPQHF.

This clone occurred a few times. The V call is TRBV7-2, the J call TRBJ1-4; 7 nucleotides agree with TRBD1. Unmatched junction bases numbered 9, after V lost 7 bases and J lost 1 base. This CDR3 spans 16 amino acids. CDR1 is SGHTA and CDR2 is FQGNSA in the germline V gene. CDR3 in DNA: TGTGCCAGCACCCCTACCAGACAGGGAACTAATGAAAAACTGTTTTTT. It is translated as CASTPTRQGTNEKLFF.

For the CDR3, the DNA is TGTGCCAGCGGCCCACTAGGGACAGGGGATTCACCCCTCCACTTT. Residues: CASGPLGTGDSPLHF. The chain joins TRBV5-5 to TRBJ1-6, with 10 nucleotides matching TRBD1. The CDR3 is made up of 15 amino acids. The V gene end was trimmed by 7 bases and the J gene end by 8 bases; junction bases not matched to a gene: 9. CDR1 is SGHKS and CDR2 is YYEKEE in the germline V gene (reference sequence). The whole variable domain, remainder taken from reference TRBV5-5 and TRBJ1-6, is DAGVTQSPTHLIKTRGQQVTLRCSPISGHKSVSWYQQVLGQGPQFIFQYYEKEERGRGNFPDRFSARQFPNYSSELNVNALLLGDSALYLCASGPLGTGDSPLHFGNGTRLTVT.

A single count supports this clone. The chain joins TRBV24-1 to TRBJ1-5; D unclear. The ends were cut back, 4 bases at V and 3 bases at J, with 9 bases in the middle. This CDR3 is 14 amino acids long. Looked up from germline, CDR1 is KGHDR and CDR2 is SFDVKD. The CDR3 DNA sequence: TGTGCCACCAGTGAATCGCAGTTCAATCAGCCCCAGCATTTT. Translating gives CATSESQFNQPQHF.

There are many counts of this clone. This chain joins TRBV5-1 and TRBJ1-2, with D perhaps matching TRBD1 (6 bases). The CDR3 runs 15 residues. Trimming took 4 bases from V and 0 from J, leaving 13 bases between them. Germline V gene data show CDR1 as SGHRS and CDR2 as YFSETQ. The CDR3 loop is CASSNNRASNYGYTF. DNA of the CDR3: TGCGCCAGCAGCAATAACAGGGCGTCTAACTATGGCTACACCTTC. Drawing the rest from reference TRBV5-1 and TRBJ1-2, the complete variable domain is KAGVTQTPRYLIKTRGQQVTLSCSPISGHRSVSWYQQTPGQGLQFLFEYFSETQRNKGNFPGRFSGRQFSNSRSEMNVSTLELGDSALYLCASSNNRASNYGYTFGSGTRLTVV.

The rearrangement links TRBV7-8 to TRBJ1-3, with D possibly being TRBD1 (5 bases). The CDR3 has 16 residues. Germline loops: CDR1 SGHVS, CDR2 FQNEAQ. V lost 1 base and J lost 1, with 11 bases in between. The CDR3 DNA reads TGTGCCAGCAGCTTAGATTCCCGGGGGTCTGGAAACACCATATATTTT. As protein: CASSLDSRGSGNTIYF.